This TCR beta chain originates from a study of T-cell memory formation after mild COVID-19. V was pared by 4 bases and J by 5 bases, with 10 bases between. CDR3 length: 14 residues. CDR1 SGHRS and CDR2 YFSETQ come from the germline V gene. This clonotype appeared a few times. TCRdb independently ran MiXCR on the 5' RACE reads; one entry per CDR3 protein. The sample has under 400,000 distinct CDR3 sequences, around 21% seen once. The specimen was PBMCs or a T cell subset sorted from them (not recorded which). This TCR was recovered from an adult woman who had mild COVID-19 (a few samples of this study predate the infection). Cell type and time point are not known. This chain joins TRBV5-1 and TRBJ1-6; D call uncertain. In DNA, the CDR3 is TGCGCCAGCAGCCCGGGATTTGATAATTCACCCCTCCACTTT. Its protein is CASSPGFDNSPLHF.